The rows below give T cell receptor beta chains drawn from one sample of a study of shared clonotypes between healthy human individuals. The repertoire was sequenced with immunoSEQ multiplex PCR; TCRdb's copy has only in-frame clones and lacks some. The repertoire holds roughly 2.2 million clones, with 85% to 95% as singletons. The sample consisted of naive CD4+ T cells from PBMCs. These receptors all come from a man between 18 and 29 years old in good health. Some clones in this sample may be carry-over from other donors' samples. The CDR3 runs from the conserved cysteine through the conserved F or W. Each record gives: J gene, D gene, clone size, V gene, CDR3 DNA, CDR3 protein. D genes are given only for firm matches. Not every row has a clone size; where given, it reads once, few, many or a size class.

>TRBJ1-1|TRBD1|NA|TRBV6-4
TGTGCCAGCAGGACGACAGGGTCCCCCAAAACTTTCTTT
CASRTTGSPKTFF
>TRBJ2-5|NA|once|TRBV27
TGTGCCAGCAGTTCAAGGGGTGCGACCCAGTACTTC
CASSSRGATQYF
>TRBJ2-1|TRBD2|NA|TRBV7-3
TGTGCCAGCAGCATTCCGGACGCAGGGAGGGGTGAGCAGTTCTTC
CASSIPDAGRGEQFF
>TRBJ2-4|TRBD1|NA|TRBV7-3
TGTGCCAGCAGCCCCGGGACAGCTTTCATTCAGTACTTC
CASSPGTAFIQYF
>TRBJ1-4|NA|NA|TRBV2
TGTGCCAGCAGTCCTAGCCGGGCCAGGGCCCCGCCGAGGGTTGAAAAACTGTTTTTT
CASSPSRARAPPRVEKLFF
>TRBJ2-7|TRBD1|NA|TRBV4-3
TGCGCCAGCAGCCTATCCGACAGGGGGCACTACGAGCAGTACTTC
CASSLSDRGHYEQYF
>TRBJ1-5|NA|few|TRBV28
TGTGCCAGCAGCCCCCTGCGTACCCAGCATTTT
CASSPLRTQHF
>TRBJ2-3|TRBD2|NA|TRBV27
TGTGCCAGCAGGGAACCGACTAGCGGGAGGGGAGATACGCAGTATTTT
CASREPTSGRGDTQYF
>TRBJ2-5|TRBD1|NA|TRBV19
TGTGCCACCCGAGACACAGGGGGCGCAGGGGTTGAGACCCAGTACTTC
CATRDTGGAGVETQYF
>TRBJ2-1|NA|NA|TRBV18
TGTGCCAGCTCACTTGGGAGCGGGTCCCCCTACAATGAGCAGTTCTTC
CASSLGSGSPYNEQFF
>TRBJ2-1|NA|NA|TRBV5-1
TGCGCCAGCAGCTTGGTCCTACCAAACAATGAGCAGTTCTTC
CASSLVLPNNEQFF
>TRBJ2-3|NA|NA|TRBV29-1
TGCAGCGTTGCCCAGGGAACAAGCACAGATACGCAGTATTTT
CSVAQGTSTDTQYF
>TRBJ2-7|NA|NA|TRBV18
TGTGCCAGCTCACCAGGGATAGGACCTTCCTACGAGCAGTACTTC
CASSPGIGPSYEQYF
>TRBJ2-5|NA|NA|TRBV28
TGTGCCAGCAGTTTAGAACTCCCAGAGACCCAGTACTTC
CASSLELPETQYF
>TRBJ2-1|TRBD2|NA|TRBV2
TGTGCCAGCAGTGGACGGACTAGCGGGATAAATGAGCAGTTCTTC
CASSGRTSGINEQFF
>TRBJ2-5|NA|NA|TRBV11-2
TGTGCCAGCAGATTACAAGAGACCCAGTACTTC
CASRLQETQYF
>TRBJ1-3|NA|NA|TRBV28
TGTGCCAGCAGTTTAACAGGGTTATCTGGAAACACCATATATTTT
CASSLTGLSGNTIYF
>TRBJ1-2|NA|few|TRBV7-9
TGTGCCAGCAGCTCCCGGGGGGTCGGCTACACCTTC
CASSSRGVGYTF
>TRBJ1-1|NA|NA|TRBV11-2
TGTGCCAGCAGCTTAGTTTCACCTGAAGCTTTCTTT
CASSLVSPEAFF